One and the same sample provided the 25 T cell receptor beta chains below, sequenced in a study of blood T cells in healthy people across ages. A second PCR of roughly 6 to 12 cycles used a sample-barcoded 5' primer and a J-beta primer mix. From the 5' RACE reads, TCRdb called clonotypes with MiXCR, one entry per CDR3 protein. Among 600,000 to 850,000 distinct CDR3 sequences listed, 35% to 45% were seen once. The specimen sequenced was blood. The source is a woman aged 55-69 years in good health.

This clonotype was detected once. The chain is built from TRBV27 and TRBJ1-4; 9 nucleotides align to TRBD1. The germline V gene has CDR1 MNHEY and CDR2 SMNVEV (reference sequence). V was clipped by 2 bases and J by 7 bases; unmatched bases: 8. CDR3 size: 16 residues. CDR3 in amino acids: CASSLGSGQGREKLFF. In DNA, the CDR3 is TGTGCCAGCAGTTTAGGTTCGGGACAGGGCCGTGAAAAACTGTTTTTT.

The rearrangement uses TRBV5-1 and TRBJ2-2; perhaps TRBD1 as D (5 bases). From germline, CDR1 is SGHRS and CDR2 YFSETQ. The CDR3 covers 16 residues. Trimming shortened V by 0 bases and J by 3 bases, and 12 bases separated the two germline ends. The CDR3 nucleotides are TGCGCCAGCAGCTTGGAAGGGGCCCTCGACACCGGGGAGCTGTTTTTT. Translated: CASSLEGALDTGELFF.

The genes are TRBV20-1 and TRBJ2-1; TRBD2 is a possible D gene (5 bases). The CDR3 covers 16 residues. Looked up from germline, CDR1 is DFQATT and CDR2 is SNEGSKA (reference sequence). V lost 0 bases to trimming and J lost 1 base, with 13 bases between them. The CDR3 bases are TGCAGTGCTAGAGATCCGTCGAGGGATTCCTACAATGAGCAGTTCTTC. Residues: CSARDPSRDSYNEQFF.

This clonotype has more than one count but fewer than ten. DNA for the CDR3: TGTGCCAGCAGCCCGGGACAGGGGGGCAAAAACATTCAGTACTTC. Its translation: CASSPGQGGKNIQYF. The chain combines TRBV7-9 with TRBJ2-4; 11 bases align to TRBD1. Germline V gene sequence: CDR1 SEHNR, CDR2 FQNEAQ (reference sequence). The CDR3 spans 15 residues. The trim removed 5 bases at V and 3 bases at J, leaving 3 bases unmatched. Combining the CDR3 with reference TRBV7-9 and TRBJ2-4 gives the whole variable domain DTGVSQNPRHKITKRGQNVTFRCDPISEHNRLYWYRQTLGQGPEFLTYFQNEAQLEKSRLLSDRFSAERPKGSFSTLEIQRTEQGDSAMYLCASSPGQGGKNIQYFGAGTRLSVL.

This chain links TRBV7-3 with TRBJ2-1; D is unresolved. The germline gives CDR1 SGHTA, CDR2 FQGTGA. Trimming left V 1 base short and J 5 bases short, with 12 bases between. This CDR3 spans 15 amino acids. The CDR3 coding sequence is TGTGCCAGCAGCTTAAGGGATTTTGGGGACAATGAGCAGTTCTTC. It encodes CASSLRDFGDNEQFF.

The chain has TRBV5-5 and TRBJ2-4; the D gene could be TRBD1 or TRBD2 (5 bases each). The DNA matches TRBJ2-7 better at its end, which makes the J call doubtful. The CDR3 covers 15 residues. Germline V gives CDR1 SGHKS, CDR2 YYEKEE (reference sequence). The CDR3 loop is CASSAEGTATYEQYF. In DNA, the CDR3 is TGTGCCAGCAGCGCCGAGGGGACGGCAACCTACGAGCAGTACTTC.

This chain joins TRBV3-1 and TRBJ2-5; 11 bases align to TRBD2. The CDR3 is 16 amino acids. CDR1 and CDR2 (germline): LGHDT, YNNKEL (reference sequence). The V gene end was trimmed by 1 base and the J gene end by 3 bases; junction bases not matched to a gene: 4. DNA of the CDR3: TGTGCCAGCAGCCAAGGACTAGCGGGGAGCAAAGAGACCCAGTACTTC. Protein: CASSQGLAGSKETQYF.

This clonotype appeared a few times. The J gene is TRBJ2-5, the V gene TRBV3-1, with unresolved D. The germline V and J ends were trimmed by 6 bases and 4 bases, with 15 bases remaining between them. Germline lookup yields CDR1 LGHDT and CDR2 YNNKEL (reference sequence). This CDR3 has 14 amino acids. As DNA, the CDR3 is TGTGCCAGCAGTCCCGGAGCGATAGGAGAGACCCAGTACTTC. Its protein is CASSPGAIGETQYF.

In this sample, this clonotype turned up a few times. The chain joins TRBV24-1 to TRBJ2-3; 7 nucleotides align to TRBD2. This CDR3 contains 14 residues. The ends lost 8 bases at V and 1 base at J; junction bases unmatched: 5. Germline V CDR1 and CDR2: KGHDR, SFDVKD. CDR3 amino acids: CATIGSGGTDTQYF. CDR3 DNA sequence: TGTGCCACCATAGGAAGCGGGGGCACAGATACGCAGTATTTT.

Note on this clonotype: Given a much more abundant clone one base away, this may be a read error. This chain joins TRBV20-1 and TRBJ2-3; 9 nucleotides align to TRBD2. The CDR3 is made up of 15 amino acids. The germline V gene encodes CDR1 DFQATT and CDR2 SNEGSKA (reference sequence). For the CDR3, the DNA is TGCAGTGCTAGAGAGGCAGCGGGAGGCACAGGTACGCAGTATTTT. Its protein is CSAREAAGGTGTQYF.

The J gene is TRBJ1-2, the V gene TRBV3-1, with 7 bases aligning to TRBD1. The germline V gene has CDR1 LGHDT and CDR2 YNNKEL (reference sequence). CDR3 length: 15 amino acids. V shed 1 base, J shed 5 bases, and the junction held 7 bases outside the gene matches. This CDR3 reads CASSQAGQAYYGYTF. CDR3 coding DNA: TGTGCCAGCAGCCAAGCTGGACAGGCATATTATGGCTACACCTTC.

The V gene is TRBV7-2, the J gene TRBJ2-3; D gene unclear. Per germline, CDR1 SGHTA and CDR2 FQGNSA. V was clipped by 5 bases and J by 2 bases, with 17 bases between them. The CDR3 totals 16 residues. CDR3 protein: CASSPPPKITTDTQYF. Written as DNA, the CDR3 is TGTGCCAGCAGCCCGCCACCGAAAATTACCACAGATACGCAGTATTTT.

This chain uses TRBV11-2 with TRBJ1-1, with D possibly matching TRBD1 (5 bases). Germline CDR1 and CDR2: SGHAT and FQNNGV. There are 14 residues in the CDR3. Deletions cut 6 bases from V and 3 bases from J, with 14 bases between. CDR3 amino acids: CASRPGDRDTEAFF. The CDR3 DNA reads as TGTGCCAGCAGGCCGGGGGACCGGGACACTGAAGCTTTCTTT.

CDR3 region: CSARDWASGGYGETQYF. In nucleotides, the CDR3 is TGCAGTGCTAGAGATTGGGCTAGCGGGGGGTACGGGGAGACCCAGTACTTC. This sequence joins TRBV20-1 and TRBJ2-5; 11 positions agree with TRBD2. Germline values: CDR1 DFQATT, CDR2 SNEGSKA (reference sequence). V lost 0 bases to trimming and J lost 5 bases; unmatched junction nucleotides: 11. The CDR3 loop spans 17 amino acids.

This clonotype was counted a few times. The V gene is TRBV30, the J gene TRBJ2-6; D is undetermined. Looked up from germline, CDR1 is GTSNPN and CDR2 is SVGIG (reference sequence). This CDR3 region has 13 residues. The germline V and J ends were trimmed by 3 bases and 0 bases, with 3 bases remaining between them. The CDR3 coding sequence is TGTGCCTGGAGGACCTCTGGGGCCAACGTCCTGACTTTC. Amino acid sequence: CAWRTSGANVLTF. The full variable domain, with the rest looked up from reference TRBV30 and TRBJ2-6, is SQTIHQWPATLVQPVGSPLSLECTVEGTSNPNLYWYRQAAGRGLQLLFYSVGIGQISSEVPQNLSASRPQDRQFILSSKKLLLSDSGFYLCAWRTSGANVLTFGAGSRLTVL.

The chain is built from TRBV29-1 and TRBJ2-7; 9 bases are a match to TRBD1. The CDR3 contains 14 residues. In germline, CDR1 is SQVTM, CDR2 ANQGSEA. The J segment lost 3 bases and the V segment lost 6 bases, leaving 9 bases of the junction unmatched. The CDR3 region is CSVVDRGSVYEQYF. The DNA of the CDR3 is TGCAGCGTCGTGGACAGGGGATCAGTCTACGAGCAGTACTTC.

This chain connects TRBV20-1 to TRBJ2-1, with 7 positions matching TRBD2. This CDR3 is built from 12 residues. With 1 base clipped from V and 9 bases from J, the junction kept 3 bases outside the gene matches. The V gene's germline CDR1 is DFQATT and CDR2 SNEGSKA (reference sequence). The CDR3 bases are TGCAGTGCTAGAGCGACTAGCAGTGAGCAGTTCTTC. Residues: CSARATSSEQFF.

Only a few counts were recorded for this clonotype. The rearrangement links TRBV11-1 to TRBJ2-1, with D unresolved. Trimming took 5 bases from V and 9 from J, leaving 20 bases between them. CDR1 and CDR2 from the germline V gene are SGHAT and FQDESV (reference sequence). There are 15 residues in the CDR3. CDR3: CASSPAFVSAFEQFF. In nucleotides, the CDR3 is TGTGCCAGCAGCCCCGCCTTCGTTTCTGCGTTTGAGCAGTTCTTC.

With regard to this clonotype: With a much larger clone just one base away, this may be a read error. V gene TRBV12-3 or TRBV12-4 combines with J gene TRBJ2-1; D remains unclear. V was cut by 2 bases and J by 10 bases, with 6 bases left in between. The CDR3 runs to 11 residues. The CDR3 DNA follows: TGTGCCAGCAGTTTAAGTTGGGAGCAGTTCTTC. Translation gives CASSLSWEQFF.

The chain uses TRBV5-1 and TRBJ2-3; the match to TRBD1 covers 7 bases. The CDR3 runs 15 residues. Germline lookup yields CDR1 SGHRS and CDR2 YFSETQ. The V and J ends lost 4 bases and 2 bases, in that order; junction bases with no gene match: 7. CDR3 nucleotides: TGCGCCAGCAGCCAAGGAACAGGGGACACAGATACGCAGTATTTT. Its protein is CASSQGTGDTDTQYF.

This clonotype was found a few times. The V call is TRBV7-9, the J call TRBJ1-2, with 8 bases matching TRBD1. Germline V gene sequence: CDR1 SEHNR, CDR2 FQNEAQ (reference sequence). This CDR3 spans 12 amino acids. The ends lost 5 bases at V and 9 bases at J; junction bases unmatched: 5. CDR3 sequence: CASSETGVRYTF. CDR3 coding DNA: TGTGCCAGCAGCGAGACAGGGGTCCGCTACACCTTC.

The chain is built from TRBV11-2 and TRBJ2-4, with D possibly matching TRBD1 (6 bases). Per the germline V gene, CDR1 is SGHAT and CDR2 is FQNNGV. This CDR3 contains 17 residues. Trimming removed 1 base at V and 0 bases at J, with 13 bases between. Here the CDR3 DNA reads TGTGCCAGCAGCTTAGGGACAGACCAGCTAGCCAAAAACATTCAGTACTTC. It specifies CASSLGTDQLAKNIQYF.

This clonotype was seen many times. A read error may be the cause here, since a much bigger clone is one base away. CDR3 DNA: TGTGCCATCTGGGTGGGGGCCCGTTACAATGAGCAGTTCTTC. This gives the protein CAIWVGARYNEQFF. The chain uses TRBV9 and TRBJ2-1; tentatively, D is TRBD1 (6 bases). Deletions cut 9 bases from V and 4 bases from J, with 17 bases between. This CDR3 contains 14 residues. Germline-derived CDR1 and CDR2 are SGDLS and YYNGEE.

The chain is built from TRBV7-2 and TRBJ1-6; TRBD1 matches at 8 bases. This CDR3 spans 18 amino acids. Trimming took 2 bases from V and 6 from J; bases not matched to a gene: 12. Looked up from germline, CDR1 is SGHTA and CDR2 is FQGNSA. The CDR3 DNA reads as TGTGCCAGCAGCTTAATGGGACTGGGAACAGGGGGTAATTCACCCCTCCACTTT. It translates to CASSLMGLGTGGNSPLHF. Variable domain in full (rest from reference TRBV7-2 and TRBJ1-6): GAGVSQSPSNKVTEKGKDVELRCDPISGHTALYWYRQSLGQGLEFLIYFQGNSAPDKSGLPSDRFSAERTGGSVSTLTIQRTQQEDSAVYLCASSLMGLGTGGNSPLHFGNGTRLTVT.

This clonotype was seen many times. The gene calls are TRBV30 and TRBJ2-7; D remains unclear. The germline V and J ends were trimmed by 4 bases and 3 bases, with 7 bases remaining between them. This CDR3 has 11 amino acids. Germline values: CDR1 GTSNPN, CDR2 SVGIG (reference sequence). The CDR3 sequence is CAWMIHYEQYF. CDR3 nucleotide sequence: TGTGCCTGGATGATCCACTACGAGCAGTACTTC.